Presented here are 2 T cell receptor beta chains from one specimen sequenced in a study of T-cell reconstitution after alpha-beta-depleted transplantation in children. Preparing the TCRbeta library involved the use of unique molecular identifiers. Via MiXCR, TCRdb re-called the PCR reads, giving one row per CDR3 protein. Of around 400,000 distinct CDR3 sequences listed, about a tenth were seen once; the top ten hold roughly 5.1%. This material consisted of PBMCs from the stem cell graft donor, taken from the stem cell graft. The receptors were gathered from a human donor who donated a stem cell graft to a child with acute myeloid leukemia.

This clonotype has more than one count but fewer than ten. The V call is TRBV7-2, the J call TRBJ2-3; D is uncertain. V lost 5 bases to trimming and J lost 0 bases, with 12 bases between them. The CDR3 totals 15 residues. Germline V lookup: CDR1 SGHTA, CDR2 FQGNSA. As DNA, the CDR3 is TGTGCCAGCAGCAGTAGCTACTCTAGCACAGATACGCAGTATTTT. Translation gives CASSSSYSSTDTQYF. Full variable domain (rest looked up from reference TRBV7-2 and TRBJ2-3): GAGVSQSPSNKVTEKGKDVELRCDPISGHTALYWYRQSLGQGLEFLIYFQGNSAPDKSGLPSDRFSAERTGGSVSTLTIQRTQQEDSAVYLCASSSSYSSTDTQYFGPGTRLTVL.

The rearrangement uses TRBV20-1 and TRBJ2-1; 8 positions agree with TRBD2. The V gene end was trimmed by 2 bases and the J gene end by 2 bases; junction bases not matched to a gene: 2. Germline V gene data show CDR1 as DFQATT and CDR2 as SNEGSKA (reference sequence). This CDR3 comprises 14 residues. The CDR3 sequence: CSARWRGAYNEQFF. The CDR3 DNA reads as TGCAGTGCTAGATGGCGGGGGGCCTACAATGAGCAGTTCTTC.